The T cell receptor beta chain under discussion was sequenced for a study of regulatory T cells in long-lasting Graves disease. This CDR3 has 14 amino acids. J gave up 3 bases and V 0 bases, and 5 bases lay outside the gene matches. CDR1 and CDR2 (germline): DFQATT, SNEGSKA (reference sequence). Sequencing libraries for TCR beta were prepared with iRepertoire HTBI primers and Arm-PCR of CDR3 regions. TCRdb reprocessed the multiplex PCR reads with MiXCR, giving one entry per CDR3 protein. The sample consists of about 520,000 distinct CDR3 sequences, approximately 12% of them appearing once. Time point indicated: newly diagnosed GD, antithyroid drugs for less than 3 months. The TCR library used RNA extracted from PBMCs. The authors drew patients from an endocrinology department in Xi'an, China. Separately, the same data were catalogued under a study of T cells in Graves' hyperthyroidism and ophthalmopathy. From that second work: Thyroid ultrasound, orbital computed tomography, clinical symptoms, and serum thyroxine and TRAb underpinned diagnoses.

The origin of this receptor is a young woman with Graves disease. This chain joins TRBV20-1 and TRBJ2-7; 7 nucleotides agree with TRBD2. The material sequenced was peripheral blood mononuclear cells (PBMCs), taken at new diagnosis, from a patient treated with antithyroid drugs. The CDR3 protein is CSAREGGSIYEQYF. CDR3 DNA sequence: TGCAGTGCTAGAGAGGGCGGGAGTATCTACGAGCAGTACTTC.